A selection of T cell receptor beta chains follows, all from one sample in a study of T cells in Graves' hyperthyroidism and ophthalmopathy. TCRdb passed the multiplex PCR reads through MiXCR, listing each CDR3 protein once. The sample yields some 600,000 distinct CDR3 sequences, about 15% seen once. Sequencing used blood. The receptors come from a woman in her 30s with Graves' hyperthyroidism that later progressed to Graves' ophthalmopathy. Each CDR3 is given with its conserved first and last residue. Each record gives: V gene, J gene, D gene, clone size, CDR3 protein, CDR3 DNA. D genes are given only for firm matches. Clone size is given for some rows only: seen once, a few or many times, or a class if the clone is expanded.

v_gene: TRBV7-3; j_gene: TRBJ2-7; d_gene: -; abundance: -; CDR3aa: CASSLDLGRAYEHYF; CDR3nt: TGTGCCAGCAGCTTAGATTTAGGCAGGGCCTACGAGCACTACTTC
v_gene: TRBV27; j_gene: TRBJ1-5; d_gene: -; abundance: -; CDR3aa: CASSGWVREGIRTQHF; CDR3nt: TGTGCCAGCAGTGGATGGGTCAGGGAGGGAATAAGGACCCAGCATTTT
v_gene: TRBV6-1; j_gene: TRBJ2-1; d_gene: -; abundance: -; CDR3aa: CASTRSGGTVSYNEQFF; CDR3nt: TGTGCCAGCACTAGGAGTGGCGGGACAGTCTCCTACAATGAGCAGTTCTTC
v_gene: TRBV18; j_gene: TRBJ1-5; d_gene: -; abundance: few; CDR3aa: CASSPDSGAHQPQHF; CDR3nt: TGTGCCAGCTCACCAGATTCAGGGGCCCATCAGCCCCAGCATTTT
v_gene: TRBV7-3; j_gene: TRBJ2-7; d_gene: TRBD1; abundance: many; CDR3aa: CASSLSTGTEKKSSYEQYF; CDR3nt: TGTGCCAGCAGCTTAAGTACGGGGACAGAAAAAAAGTCCTCCTACGAGCAGTACTTC
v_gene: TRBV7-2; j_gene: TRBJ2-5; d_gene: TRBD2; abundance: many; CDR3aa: CARSGSPPETQYF; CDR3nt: TGTGCCAGAAGCGGGAGCCCCCCAGAGACCCAGTACTTC
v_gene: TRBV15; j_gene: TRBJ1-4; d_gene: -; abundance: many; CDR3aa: CATSPRLGTGLNEKLFF; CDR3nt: TGTGCCACCAGCCCTCGACTCGGGACGGGACTAAATGAAAAACTGTTTTTT
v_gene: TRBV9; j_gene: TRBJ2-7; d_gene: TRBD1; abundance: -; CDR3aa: CASSVQGAGYEQYF; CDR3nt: TGTGCCAGCAGCGTACAGGGGGCTGGCTACGAGCAGTACTTC
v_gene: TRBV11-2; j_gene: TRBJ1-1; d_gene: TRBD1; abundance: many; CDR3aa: CASSYGQGYTEAFF; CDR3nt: TGTGCCAGCAGCTACGGACAGGGATACACTGAAGCTTTCTTT
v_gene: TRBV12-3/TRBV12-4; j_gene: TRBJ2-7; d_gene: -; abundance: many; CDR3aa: CASSPPAGSYEQYF; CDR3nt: TGTGCCAGCAGTCCACCGGCAGGTAGCTACGAGCAGTACTTC
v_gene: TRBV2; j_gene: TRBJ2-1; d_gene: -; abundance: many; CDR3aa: CASSPSGLANNEQFF; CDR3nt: TGTGCCAGCAGTCCCTCAGGGCTAGCAAACAATGAGCAGTTCTTC
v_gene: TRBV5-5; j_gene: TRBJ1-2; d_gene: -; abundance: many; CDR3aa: CASSLGHGNYGYTF; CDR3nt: TGTGCCAGCAGCTTGGGACACGGGAACTATGGCTACACCTTC
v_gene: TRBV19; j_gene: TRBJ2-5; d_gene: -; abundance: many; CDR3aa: CASSFATRTDQETQYF; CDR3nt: TGTGCCAGTAGTTTTGCTACCCGGACGGATCAAGAGACCCAGTACTTC
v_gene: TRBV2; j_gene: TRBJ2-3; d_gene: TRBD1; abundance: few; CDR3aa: CATPFDRGLTDTQYF; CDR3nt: TGTGCCACCCCTTTCGACAGGGGCCTCACAGATACGCAGTATTTT
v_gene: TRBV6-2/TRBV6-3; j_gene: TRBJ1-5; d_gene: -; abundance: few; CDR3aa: CASSPASGQPQHF; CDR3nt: TGTGCCAGCAGTCCAGCATCCGGTCAGCCCCAGCATTTT
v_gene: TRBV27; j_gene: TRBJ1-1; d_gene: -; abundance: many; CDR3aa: CASSLSLGGVQAEAFF; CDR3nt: TGTGCCAGCAGTTTATCCCTCGGCGGTGTCCAGGCTGAAGCTTTCTTT
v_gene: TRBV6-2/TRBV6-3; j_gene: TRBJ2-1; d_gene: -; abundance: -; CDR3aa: CANSTSHNSYNEQFF; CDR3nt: TGTGCCAACAGTACTAGCCATAACTCCTACAATGAGCAGTTCTTC
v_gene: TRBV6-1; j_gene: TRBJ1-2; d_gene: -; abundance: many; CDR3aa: CASSSNPAGGYTF; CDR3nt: TGTGCCAGCAGTTCAAATCCTGCAGGGGGCTACACCTTC
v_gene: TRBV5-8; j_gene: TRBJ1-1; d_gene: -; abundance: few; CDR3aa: CASSSAGRGDEAFF; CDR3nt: TGTGCCAGCAGCTCCGCCGGGCGGGGGGACGAAGCTTTCTTT
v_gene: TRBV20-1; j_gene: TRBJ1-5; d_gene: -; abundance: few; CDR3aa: CSASSAVSNQPQHF; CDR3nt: TGCAGTGCTAGCTCTGCGGTGAGCAATCAGCCCCAGCATTTT
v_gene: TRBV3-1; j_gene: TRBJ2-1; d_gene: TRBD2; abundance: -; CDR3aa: CASSQDMTSLYNEQFF; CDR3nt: TGTGCCAGCAGCCAAGATATGACTAGCCTCTACAATGAGCAGTTCTTC
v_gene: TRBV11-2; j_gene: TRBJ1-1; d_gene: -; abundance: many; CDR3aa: CASSPSVMNTEAFF; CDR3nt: TGTGCCAGCAGCCCCAGTGTAATGAACACTGAAGCTTTCTTT
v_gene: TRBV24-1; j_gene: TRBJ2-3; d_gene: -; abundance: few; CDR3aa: CATSDPTGSEADTQYF; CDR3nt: TGTGCCACCAGTGATCCCACGGGTTCTGAGGCAGATACGCAGTATTTT
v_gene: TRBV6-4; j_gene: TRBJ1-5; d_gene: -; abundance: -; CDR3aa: CASSYPPQGGSNQPQHF; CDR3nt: TGTGCCAGCAGTTATCCACCTCAAGGTGGAAGCAATCAGCCCCAGCATTTT
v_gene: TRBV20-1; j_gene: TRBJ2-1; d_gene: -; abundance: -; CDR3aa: CSARDFRDNLNEQFF; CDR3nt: TGCAGTGCTAGAGATTTTCGGGACAACCTCAATGAGCAGTTCTTC
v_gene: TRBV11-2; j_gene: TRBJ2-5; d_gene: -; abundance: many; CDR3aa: CASSFGGSETQYF; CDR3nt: TGTGCCAGCAGCTTTGGGGGGAGCGAGACCCAGTACTTC
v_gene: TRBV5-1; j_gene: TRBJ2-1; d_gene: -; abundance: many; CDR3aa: CASSLEVRNNEQFF; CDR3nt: TGCGCCAGCAGCTTAGAGGTTCGAAACAATGAGCAGTTCTTC
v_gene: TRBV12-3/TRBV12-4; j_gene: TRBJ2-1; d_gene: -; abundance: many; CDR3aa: CASSILGGNEQFF; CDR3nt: TGTGCCAGCAGTATCCTGGGGGGAAATGAGCAGTTCTTC
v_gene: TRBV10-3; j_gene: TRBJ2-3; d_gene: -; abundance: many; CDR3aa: CAISESTGTDTQYF; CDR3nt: TGTGCCATCAGTGAGTCTACTGGAACAGATACGCAGTATTTT
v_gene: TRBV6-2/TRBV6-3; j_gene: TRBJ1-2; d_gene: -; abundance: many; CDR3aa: CASSPSQSASGYTF; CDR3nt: TGTGCCAGCTCGCCAAGTCAGTCCGCTTCTGGCTACACCTTC
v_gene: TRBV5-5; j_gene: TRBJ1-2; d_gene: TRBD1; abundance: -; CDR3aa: CASSSIQGQWVDGYTF; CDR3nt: TGTGCCAGCAGCTCGATCCAGGGACAGTGGGTAGATGGCTACACCTTC
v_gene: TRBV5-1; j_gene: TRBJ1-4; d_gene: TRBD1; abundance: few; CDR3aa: CAGGVAPGTDNEKLFF; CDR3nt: TGCGCCGGCGGTGTCGCCCCCGGGACAGACAATGAAAAACTGTTTTTT
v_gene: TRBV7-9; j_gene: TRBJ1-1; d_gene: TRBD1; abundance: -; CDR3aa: CASSAGTGSNEAFF; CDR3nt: TGTGCCAGCAGCGCGGGGACAGGGAGTAATGAAGCTTTCTTT
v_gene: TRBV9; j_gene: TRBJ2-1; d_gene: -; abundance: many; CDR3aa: CASLPSGHNNEQFF; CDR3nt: TGTGCCAGCCTTCCTTCGGGACACAACAATGAGCAGTTCTTC
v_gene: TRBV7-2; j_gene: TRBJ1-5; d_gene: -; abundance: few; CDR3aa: CASSPLGSGNNQPQHF; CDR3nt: TGTGCCAGCAGCCCCCTAGGGTCCGGAAACAATCAGCCCCAGCATTTT
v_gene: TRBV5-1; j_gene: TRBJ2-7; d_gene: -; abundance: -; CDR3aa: CASSSEGLNEQYF; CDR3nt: TGCGCCAGCAGCTCGGAGGGCCTCAACGAGCAGTACTTC
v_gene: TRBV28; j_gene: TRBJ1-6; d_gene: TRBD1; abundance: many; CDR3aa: CASQTGGYNSPLHF; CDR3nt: TGTGCCAGCCAAACAGGGGGTTATAATTCACCCCTCCACTTT
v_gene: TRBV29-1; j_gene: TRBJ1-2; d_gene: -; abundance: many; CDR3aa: CSADSPSSYGYTF; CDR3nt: TGCAGCGCAGACAGCCCGTCGAGCTATGGCTACACCTTC
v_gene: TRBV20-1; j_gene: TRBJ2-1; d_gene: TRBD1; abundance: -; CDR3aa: CSAPDRADSCNEQFF; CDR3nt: TGCAGTGCTCCAGACAGGGCGGACTCCTGCAATGAGCAGTTCTTC
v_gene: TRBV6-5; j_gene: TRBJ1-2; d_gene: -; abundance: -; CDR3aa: CASSYSFGNYGYTF; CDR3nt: TGTGCCAGCAGTTACTCGTTTGGGAACTATGGCTACACCTTC
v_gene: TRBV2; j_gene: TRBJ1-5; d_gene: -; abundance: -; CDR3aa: CASRGEGTPGQPQHF; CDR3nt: TGTGCCAGCAGGGGGGAGGGGACCCCCGGGCAGCCCCAGCATTTT
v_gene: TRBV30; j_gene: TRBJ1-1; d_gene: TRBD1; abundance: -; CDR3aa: CAWSVYRGNTEAFF; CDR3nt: TGTGCCTGGAGTGTATACAGGGGAAACACTGAAGCTTTCTTT
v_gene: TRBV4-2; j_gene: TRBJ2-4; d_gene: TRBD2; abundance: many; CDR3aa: CASSQDLTSNIQYF; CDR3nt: TGTGCCAGCAGCCAAGACTTGACTAGCAACATTCAGTACTTC
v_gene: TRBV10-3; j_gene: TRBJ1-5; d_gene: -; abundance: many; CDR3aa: CAISREGTNQPQHF; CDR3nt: TGTGCCATCAGTCGAGAGGGGACCAATCAGCCCCAGCATTTT
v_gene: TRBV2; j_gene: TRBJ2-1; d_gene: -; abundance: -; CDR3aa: CASSVMGMDEQFF; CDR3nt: TGTGCCAGCAGCGTAATGGGTATGGATGAGCAGTTCTTC
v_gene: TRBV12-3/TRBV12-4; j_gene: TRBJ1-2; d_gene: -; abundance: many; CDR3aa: CASSLTQRNGYTF; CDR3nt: TGTGCCAGCAGTTTGACCCAACGGAATGGCTACACCTTC
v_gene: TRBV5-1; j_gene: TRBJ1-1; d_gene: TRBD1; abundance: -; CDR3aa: CASSPGQDSRLDTEAFF; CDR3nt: TGCGCCAGCAGTCCGGGACAGGATTCCCGTTTGGACACTGAAGCTTTCTTT
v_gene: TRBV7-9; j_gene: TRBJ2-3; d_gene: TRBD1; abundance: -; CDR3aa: CASSLRTGSTDTQYF; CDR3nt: TGTGCCAGCAGCCTCAGGACAGGGTCCACAGATACGCAGTATTTT